This TCR beta chain was sequenced in a study of blood T cell repertoires in COVID-19. Study-level information: Sources were T cells, B-cell-depleted T cells, or PBMCs; the material itself was cDNA or gDNA.

Per the authors' pipeline: Estimated nucleated cell counts came from reference gene primer amplification. Assay: immunoSEQ multiplex PCR; the TCRdb copy retains only in-frame clones and omits some. V, J and clone size were drawn from that table, and D and trimming were deduced from the DNA. Of about 110,000 clones listed, 84% are singletons. This clone was detected once. The CDR3 is 14 residues long. Germline-derived CDR1 and CDR2 are SGHRS and YFSETQ. The ends were cut back, 0 bases at V and 2 bases at J, with 7 bases in the middle. Sequenced material: peripheral blood. The chain recombines TRBV5-1 with TRBJ2-3; D is unclear. The TCR sequence derives from a woman aged 45-65 years with acute or convalescent COVID-19. This CDR3 is CASSLVAFTDTQYF. In nucleotides, the CDR3 is TGCGCCAGCAGCTTGGTTGCGTTCACAGATACGCAGTATTTT.